Listed below are T cell receptor beta chains from one sample, sequenced in a study of shared clonotypes between healthy human individuals. Sequenced by immunoSEQ multiplex PCR; TCRdb stores in-frame clones only, minus some. Among 2 million to 2.5 million clones, about nine tenths were seen once, and the ten largest hold approximately 0.39%. Sequenced material: naive CD4+ T cells from PBMCs. All receptors derive from a man aged 18 to 35 in good health. Some clones in this sample may be carry-over from other donors' samples. Each CDR3 is given with its conserved first and last residue. The D gene is left open where the match is weak. Size is omitted from some rows. Given values are once, few, many or a class for expanded clones.

J gene | clone size | CDR3 length | V gene | D gene | CDR3 DNA | CDR3 protein
TRBJ2-1 | . | 15 | TRBV28 | TRBD2 | TGTGCCAGCAGCTATCGACTAGCGGGATACCATGAGCAGTTCTTC | CASSYRLAGYHEQFF
TRBJ2-7 | . | 11 | TRBV19 | . | TGTGCCAGTAGTATAGGGCCCGAGCAGTACTTC | CASSIGPEQYF
TRBJ2-7 | once | 14 | TRBV5-1 | TRBD1 | TGCGCCAGCAGCTTGGTCGAGGGGGCTCTCGAGCAGTACTTC | CASSLVEGALEQYF
TRBJ1-4 | . | 18 | TRBV4-3 | . | TGCGCCAGCAGCCAAGTCCGCGGGGGCCACGGGCTGACTGAAAAACTGTTTTTT | CASSQVRGGHGLTEKLFF
TRBJ1-1 | . | 12 | TRBV15 | . | TGTGCCACCAGCAGAGGGGTCAGTGAAGCTTTCTTT | CATSRGVSEAFF
TRBJ2-3 | . | 14 | TRBV2 | TRBD2 | TGTGCCAGCAGTTTCCTAACTAGCGCAGATACGCAGTATTTT | CASSFLTSADTQYF
TRBJ1-2 | . | 13 | TRBV4-1 | . | TGCGCCAGCAGTCCCGGGTCCCCCAGAGGCTACACCTTC | CASSPGSPRGYTF
TRBJ2-1 | . | 11 | TRBV30 | . | TGTGCCTGGGTTAGTGGTAGGGAGCAGTTCTTC | CAWVSGREQFF
TRBJ1-1 | . | 13 | TRBV2 | . | TGTGCCAGCAACAGGGACACTGAACCTGAAGCTTTCTTT | CASNRDTEPEAFF
TRBJ1-1 | . | 14 | TRBV19 | . | TGTGCCAGTAGTATACTCTCGGGAAACACTGAAGCTTTCTTT | CASSILSGNTEAFF
TRBJ1-2 | . | 14 | TRBV7-9 | . | TGTGCCAGCAGCTACAGGGAGGGTAACTATGGCTACACCTTC | CASSYREGNYGYTF
TRBJ2-3 | . | 16 | TRBV18 | TRBD2 | TGTGCCAGCTCACCAGGGGCTAGCGGGAGTGCAGATACGCAGTATTTT | CASSPGASGSADTQYF
TRBJ1-6 | . | 16 | TRBV5-1 | TRBD1 | TGCGCCAGCAGCTTGACGACAGGGTCGGGGAATTCACCCCTCCACTTT | CASSLTTGSGNSPLHF
TRBJ1-1 | . | 14 | TRBV18 | TRBD1 | TGTGCCAGCTCACGACTGGACAGGGGCACTGAAGCTTTCTTT | CASSRLDRGTEAFF
TRBJ2-1 | once | 14 | TRBV18 | . | TGTGCCAGCTCGTCCTCGTGGGCCGAGGGTGAGCAGTTCTTC | CASSSSWAEGEQFF
TRBJ1-4 | . | 15 | TRBV6-5 | . | TGTGCCAGCAGTCCTCGGGGCACGCGTAATGAAAAACTGTTTTTT | CASSPRGTRNEKLFF
TRBJ1-2 | . | 14 | TRBV19 | . | TGTGCCAGTAGTATAGGGGGGACAAGGCGTGGCTACACCTTC | CASSIGGTRRGYTF
TRBJ2-1 | . | 13 | TRBV2 | TRBD2 | TGTGCCAGCAATTATGCCGCGGGAGGAGTTCAGTTCTTC | CASNYAAGGVQFF